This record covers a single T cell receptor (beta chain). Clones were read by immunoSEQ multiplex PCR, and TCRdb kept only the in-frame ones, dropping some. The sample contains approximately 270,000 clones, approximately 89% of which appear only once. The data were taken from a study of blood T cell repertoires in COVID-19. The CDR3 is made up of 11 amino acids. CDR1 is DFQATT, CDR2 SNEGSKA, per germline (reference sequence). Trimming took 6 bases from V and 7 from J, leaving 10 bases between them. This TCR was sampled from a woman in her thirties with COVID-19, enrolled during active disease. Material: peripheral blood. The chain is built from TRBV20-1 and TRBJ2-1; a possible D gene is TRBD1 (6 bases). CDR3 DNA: TGCAGTGCCCCCAGGGGTAATGAGCAGTTCTTC. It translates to CSAPRGNEQFF.